This T cell receptor beta chain emerged from a study of PD-1 blockade in classical Hodgkin lymphoma. Every single patient, without exception, relapsed after autologous stem cell transplantation, and brentuximab vedotin exposure varied. Assay used: immunoSEQ multiplex PCR; TCRdb lists only in-frame clones, some missing. The sample includes around 41,000 clones, over 60% of them seen just once. Worth noting for this clone: Its antigen is unknown.

Notes on the study in general: Compared with healthy donors, newly diagnosed patients reportedly showed lower baseline TCR diversity. Individuals initiating nivolumab under 1 year after ASCT were excluded. Complete responders started with a diversity level that resembled newly diagnosed patients at baseline.

The length of the CDR3 is 20 residues. Sequencing was performed on peripheral blood mononuclear cells (PBMCs), taken at baseline. This sequence was found in a human donor with classical Hodgkin lymphoma. V and J are TRBV12-2 and TRBJ1-5. TRBV12-2 is a known pseudogene. As DNA, the CDR3 is TGTGCAAGTCGCTTAGAGAAAGTAAGGGACGGCTCATATAGCAATCAGCCCCAGCATTTT. Encoded protein: CASRLEKVRDGSYSNQPQHF.